A selection of T cell receptor beta chains follows, all from one sample in a study of cytomegalovirus exposure and HLA in healthy donors. Assay used: immunoSEQ multiplex PCR; TCRdb lists only in-frame clones, some missing. Among 150,000 to 200,000 clones listed, 81% were seen once. Sequenced sample: PBMCs. These receptors were taken from a man aged 18 to 30 in good health and CMV-seronegative. Both conserved end residues are part of each CDR3. D genes are given only for firm matches. The size of a clone is reported for some rows only, either as once, few or many, or as a class for expanded clones.

.	TRBV5-5	TRBJ1-4	once	TGTGCCAGCAGCTACCGACAGAAGGAGAATGAAAAACTGTTTTTT	CASSYRQKENEKLFF
TRBD2	TRBV7-6	TRBJ2-1	.	TGTGCCAGCAGCTTAGATACCTCGGGAGGGCCAGGGAATGAGCAGTTCTTC	CASSLDTSGGPGNEQFF
TRBD2	TRBV7-7	TRBJ2-2	.	TGTGCTAGCAGCCCCCGACTAGCGGGCACCGGGGAGCTGTTTTTT	CASSPRLAGTGELFF
TRBD2	TRBV19	TRBJ2-7	.	TGTGCCAGTAGTCTAACTAGCGGGCCCTACGAGCAGTACTTC	CASSLTSGPYEQYF
.	TRBV5-1	TRBJ1-1	.	TGCGCCAGCAGCTCCGACGGTTGGAGCACTGAAGCTTTCTTT	CASSSDGWSTEAFF
TRBD1	TRBV19	TRBJ1-1	.	TGTGCCAGTAGTATACCGCGGGACAGGGAAACTGAAGCTTTCTTT	CASSIPRDRETEAFF
.	TRBV30	TRBJ1-5	.	TGTGCCTGGCGAGTCCCAAAATTGAATCAGCCCCAGCATTTT	CAWRVPKLNQPQHF
.	TRBV4-3	TRBJ1-2	few	TGCGCCAGCACCCCAGGCGGGGGAGGCTATGGCTACACCTTC	CASTPGGGGYGYTF
.	TRBV5-1	TRBJ2-2	.	TGCGCCAGCAGCACACCTGTAGCCGCCGGGGAGCTGTTTTTT	CASSTPVAAGELFF
.	TRBV2	TRBJ2-7	.	TGTGCCAGCATTCAGACTCCCGCCCGTCGGGAGCAGTACTTC	CASIQTPARREQYF
.	TRBV28	TRBJ1-1	.	TGTGCCAGCAGTTTAGGTAGTCGGGCTGAAGCTTTCTTT	CASSLGSRAEAFF
.	TRBV19	TRBJ1-5	.	TGTGCCAGTAGTATATCCCGGAATCAGCCCCAGCATTTT	CASSISRNQPQHF
.	TRBV15	TRBJ2-5	.	TGTGCCACCAGCAGGAACGGGGAGGAGACCCAGTACTTC	CATSRNGEETQYF
.	TRBV7-9	TRBJ2-7	few	TGTGCCAGCAGCGCACAGGTCTACGAGCAGTACTTC	CASSAQVYEQYF
.	TRBV6-5	TRBJ1-5	few	TGTGCCAGCAGTTACTCCGGACAGTCCAATCAGCCCCAGCATTTT	CASSYSGQSNQPQHF
TRBD1	TRBV7-8	TRBJ2-2	.	TGTGCCAGCAGCTTAGGGTTAAGTTCGGGCAGGGGGCTAGGGGAGCTGTTTTTT	CASSLGLSSGRGLGELFF
TRBD2	TRBV29-1	TRBJ2-3	.	TGCAGCGTGGAAGGGACTAGCGGAAGCGGGACAGATACGCAGTATTTT	CSVEGTSGSGTDTQYF
.	TRBV6-4	TRBJ2-7	.	TGTGCCAGCAGTGATTTCAGGCCCTACGAGCAGTACTTC	CASSDFRPYEQYF
.	TRBV10-3	TRBJ2-6	.	TGTGCCATCAGTGAGTCCACTAGCTTCTCTGGGGCCAACGTCCTGACTTTC	CAISESTSFSGANVLTF
.	TRBV4-3	TRBJ2-3	.	TGCGCCAGCACCTCGGAGGGCGGGTCAGATACGCAGTATTTT	CASTSEGGSDTQYF
.	TRBV6-5	TRBJ2-3	once	TGTGCCAGCAGGCGAGGCCCAGATACGCAGTATTTT	CASRRGPDTQYF
.	TRBV19	TRBJ1-5	few	TGTGCCAGTAGTATCATGTCAGGGCGAAATCAGCCCCAGCATTTT	CASSIMSGRNQPQHF
TRBD1	TRBV30	TRBJ2-1	.	TGTGCCTGGAGTGCGGACAGGGTGAAGGACAATGAGCAGTTCTTC	CAWSADRVKDNEQFF
TRBD2	TRBV11-2	TRBJ2-5	.	TGTGCCAGCAGTTGGACTAGCGGACCGCAAGAGACCCAGTACTTC	CASSWTSGPQETQYF
TRBD1	TRBV10-3	TRBJ2-7	.	TGTGCCATCAGTCGACTTATCCGGGACAGGGCTTTCGAGCAGTACTTC	CAISRLIRDRAFEQYF
.	TRBV7-9	TRBJ1-3	.	TGTGCCAGCAGCCCCCGTCGGGGGAACACCATATATTTT	CASSPRRGNTIYF
.	TRBV7-2	TRBJ2-3	.	TGTGCCAGCAGCTTTCTCGGGGATACGCAGTATTTT	CASSFLGDTQYF
.	TRBV5-1	TRBJ2-1	few	TGCGCCAGCAGCTCAGGAGACGGCAGGGTTAGGGATGAGCAGTTCTTC	CASSSGDGRVRDEQFF